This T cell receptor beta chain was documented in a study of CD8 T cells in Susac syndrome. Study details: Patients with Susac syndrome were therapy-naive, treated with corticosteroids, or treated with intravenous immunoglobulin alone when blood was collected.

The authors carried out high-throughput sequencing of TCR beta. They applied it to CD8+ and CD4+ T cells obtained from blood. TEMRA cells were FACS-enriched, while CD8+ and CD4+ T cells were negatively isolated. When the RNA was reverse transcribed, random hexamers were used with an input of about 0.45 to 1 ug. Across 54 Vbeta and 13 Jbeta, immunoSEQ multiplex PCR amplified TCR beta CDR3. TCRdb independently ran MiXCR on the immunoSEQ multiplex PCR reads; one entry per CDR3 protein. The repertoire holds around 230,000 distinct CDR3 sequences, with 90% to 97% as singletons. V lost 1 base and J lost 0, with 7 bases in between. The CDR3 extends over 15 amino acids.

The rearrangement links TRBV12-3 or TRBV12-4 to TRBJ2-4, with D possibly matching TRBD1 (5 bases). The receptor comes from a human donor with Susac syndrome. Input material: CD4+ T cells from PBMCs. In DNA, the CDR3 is TGTGCCAGCAGTTTAGTTCAGGGAGCCAAAAACATTCAGTACTTC. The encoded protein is CASSLVQGAKNIQYF.